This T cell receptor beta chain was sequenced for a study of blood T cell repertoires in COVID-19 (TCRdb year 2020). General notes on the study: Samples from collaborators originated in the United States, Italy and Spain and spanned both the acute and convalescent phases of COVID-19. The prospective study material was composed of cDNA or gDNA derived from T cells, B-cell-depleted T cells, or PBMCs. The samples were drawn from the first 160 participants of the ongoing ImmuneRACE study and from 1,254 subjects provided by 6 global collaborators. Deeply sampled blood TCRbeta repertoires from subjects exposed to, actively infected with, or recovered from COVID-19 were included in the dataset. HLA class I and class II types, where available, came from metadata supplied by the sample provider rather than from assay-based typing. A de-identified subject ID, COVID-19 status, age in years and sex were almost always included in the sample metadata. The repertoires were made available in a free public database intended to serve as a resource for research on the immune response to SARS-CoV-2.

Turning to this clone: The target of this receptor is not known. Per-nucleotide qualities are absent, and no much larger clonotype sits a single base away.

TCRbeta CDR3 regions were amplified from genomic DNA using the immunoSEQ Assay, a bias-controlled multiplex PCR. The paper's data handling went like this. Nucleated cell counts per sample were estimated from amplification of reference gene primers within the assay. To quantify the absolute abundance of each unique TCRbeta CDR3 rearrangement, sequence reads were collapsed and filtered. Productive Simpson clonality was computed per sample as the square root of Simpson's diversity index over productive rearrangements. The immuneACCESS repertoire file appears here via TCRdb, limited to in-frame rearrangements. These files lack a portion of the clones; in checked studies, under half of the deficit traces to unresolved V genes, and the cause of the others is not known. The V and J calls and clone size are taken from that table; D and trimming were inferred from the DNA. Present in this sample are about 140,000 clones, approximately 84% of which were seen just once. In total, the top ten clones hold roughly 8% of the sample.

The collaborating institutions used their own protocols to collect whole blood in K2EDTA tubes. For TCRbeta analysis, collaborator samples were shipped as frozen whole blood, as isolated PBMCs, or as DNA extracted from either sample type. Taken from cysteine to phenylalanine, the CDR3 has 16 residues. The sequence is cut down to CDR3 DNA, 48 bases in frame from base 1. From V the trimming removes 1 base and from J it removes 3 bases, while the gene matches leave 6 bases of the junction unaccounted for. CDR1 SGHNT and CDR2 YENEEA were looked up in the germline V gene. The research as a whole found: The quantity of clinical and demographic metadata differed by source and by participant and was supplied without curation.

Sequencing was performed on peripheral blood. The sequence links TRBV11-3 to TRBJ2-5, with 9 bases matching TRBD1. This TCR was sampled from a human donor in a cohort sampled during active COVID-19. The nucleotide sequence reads TGTGCCAGCAGCTTAGGGGTGAGGGACAGGGAAGAGACCCAGTACTTC. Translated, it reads CASSLGVRDREETQYF.